These 6 T cell receptor beta chains came from one sample sequenced in a study of T cells in Graves' hyperthyroidism and ophthalmopathy. Using RNA transcripts as the source, TCR beta CDR3 regions were amplified. HTBI primers drove first-round RT-PCR of the TCR CDR3. TCRdb re-called the multiplex PCR reads through MiXCR, storing one row per CDR3 protein. The data contain 450,000 to 600,000 distinct CDR3 sequences, roughly 15% of them singletons. Sequencing input: blood. The receptors were gathered from a woman aged 40 to 49 with Graves' hyperthyroidism.

This clonotype was counted only a few times. The genes are TRBV6-1 and TRBJ2-7; 11 nucleotides line up with TRBD2. This CDR3 comprises 15 residues. CDR1 MNHNS and CDR2 SASEGT come from the germline V gene. V was pared by 6 bases and J by 1 base, with 5 bases of the junction left unmatched. CDR3 sequence reads: CASSETSGTSYEQYF. CDR3 coding DNA: TGTGCCAGCAGCGAGACTAGCGGGACTTCCTACGAGCAGTACTTC.

This clonotype was picked up many times. The chain recombines TRBV5-1 with TRBJ2-7; TRBD2 agrees at 9 bases. The trim removed 5 bases at V and 0 bases at J, leaving 6 bases unmatched. Germline V gene data show CDR1 as SGHRS and CDR2 as YFSETQ. The CDR3 is 15 amino acids. The CDR3 sequence is CASSHGSGSSYEQYF. CDR3 sequence (DNA): TGCGCCAGCAGTCATGGTAGCGGGAGCTCCTACGAGCAGTACTTC.

This clonotype was detected many times. CDR3 region: CASSFLGGGTGTTEAFF. CDR3 DNA sequence: TGTGCCAGCAGTTTCCTGGGGGGCGGGACAGGGACCACTGAAGCTTTCTTT. This chain links TRBV27 with TRBJ1-1, with 9 bases that match TRBD1. CDR1 is MNHEY, CDR2 SMNVEV, per germline (reference sequence). The CDR3 totals 17 residues. V shed 3 bases, J shed 4 bases, and the junction held 12 bases outside the gene matches.

This sequence joins TRBV7-9 and TRBJ1-1; D unresolved. The CDR3 is made up of 15 amino acids. V gave up 5 bases and J gave up 0 bases, with 13 bases separating them. CDR1 SEHNR and CDR2 FQNEAQ come from the germline V gene (reference sequence). The CDR3 reads CASSPSHGMNTEAFF. CDR3 sequence (DNA): TGTGCCAGCAGCCCCAGCCACGGAATGAACACTGAAGCTTTCTTT.

At least ten counts were recorded for this clonotype. The J gene is TRBJ2-2, the V gene TRBV28; perhaps TRBD2 as D (5 bases). The CDR3 is made up of 17 amino acids. Trimming took off 2 bases at V and 3 bases at J, with 16 bases between the two ends. Germline assignment: CDR1 MDHEN and CDR2 SYDVKM. The CDR3 DNA follows: TGTGCCAGCAGTTTAAATGGCCCGGGGTTCGACACCGGGGAGCTGTTTTTT. Translation: CASSLNGPGFDTGELFF.

To note about this clonotype: Compared with germline, one end of the junction differs, possibly owing to a read error. This chain joins TRBV5-6 and TRBJ1-5, with TRBD1 matching over 9 bases. In germline, CDR1 is SGHDT, CDR2 YYEEEE. The CDR3 is 15 residues long. The CDR3 loop reads CANSPGTGINQPQHF. The DNA of the CDR3 is TGTGCCAACAGCCCCGGGACAGGGATTAATCAGCCCCAGCATTTT.